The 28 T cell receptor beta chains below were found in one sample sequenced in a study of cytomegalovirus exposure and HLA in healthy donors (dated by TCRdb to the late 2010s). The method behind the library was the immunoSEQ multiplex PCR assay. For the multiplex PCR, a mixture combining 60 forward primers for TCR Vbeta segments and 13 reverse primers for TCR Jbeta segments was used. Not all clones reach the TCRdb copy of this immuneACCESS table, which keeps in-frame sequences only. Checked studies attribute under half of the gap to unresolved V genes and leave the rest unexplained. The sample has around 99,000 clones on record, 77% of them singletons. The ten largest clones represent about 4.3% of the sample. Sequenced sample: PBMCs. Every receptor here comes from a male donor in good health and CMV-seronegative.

CDR3 in DNA: TGTGCCAGCAGCTTAGTGACTATTTCCGAGCAGTACTTC. Protein product: CASSLVTISEQYF. The J gene is TRBJ2-5, the V gene TRBV7-2; TRBD2 is a possible D gene (5 bases). The DNA end lines up better with TRBJ2-7; the J call may be wrong. The CDR3 contains 13 residues. CDR1 is SGHTA, CDR2 FQGNSA, per germline.

The CDR3 sequence is CASSLEGRGQGYTF. The CDR3 DNA reads TGCGCCAGCAGCTTGGAGGGCAGGGGGCAAGGCTACACCTTC. The rearrangement uses TRBV5-1 and TRBJ1-2, with 8 bases identical to TRBD1. V trimming: 0 bases; J trimming: 8 bases; junction bases outside the gene matches: 6. CDR3 length: 14 residues. Germline CDR1 is SGHRS and CDR2 is YFSETQ.

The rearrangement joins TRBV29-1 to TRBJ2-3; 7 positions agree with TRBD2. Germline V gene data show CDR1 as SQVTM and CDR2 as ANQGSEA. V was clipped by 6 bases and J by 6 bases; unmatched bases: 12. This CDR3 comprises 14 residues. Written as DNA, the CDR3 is TGCAGCGTGGCTAGGGGTCGGGAGGTGGATACGCAGTATTTT. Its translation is CSVARGREVDTQYF.

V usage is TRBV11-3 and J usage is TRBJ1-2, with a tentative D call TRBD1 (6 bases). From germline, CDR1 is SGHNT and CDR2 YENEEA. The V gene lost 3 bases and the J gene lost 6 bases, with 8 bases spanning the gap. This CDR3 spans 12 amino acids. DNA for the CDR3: TGTGCCAGCAGCTTTCAGGGGCATGGCTACACCTTC. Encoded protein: CASSFQGHGYTF.

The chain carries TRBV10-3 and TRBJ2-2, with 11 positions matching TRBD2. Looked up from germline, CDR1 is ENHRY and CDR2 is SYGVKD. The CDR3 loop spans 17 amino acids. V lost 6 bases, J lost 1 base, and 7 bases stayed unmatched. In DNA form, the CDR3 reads TGTGCCATCAGGATCACAGGGACTAGCGGGAACACCGGGGAGCTGTTTTTT. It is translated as CAIRITGTSGNTGELFF.

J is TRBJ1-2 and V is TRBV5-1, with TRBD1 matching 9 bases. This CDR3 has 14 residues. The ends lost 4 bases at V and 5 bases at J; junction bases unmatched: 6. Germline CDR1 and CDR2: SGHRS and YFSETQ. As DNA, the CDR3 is TGCGCCAGCAGCGCCATAGGGACAGGGTATGGCTACACCTTC. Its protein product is CASSAIGTGYGYTF.

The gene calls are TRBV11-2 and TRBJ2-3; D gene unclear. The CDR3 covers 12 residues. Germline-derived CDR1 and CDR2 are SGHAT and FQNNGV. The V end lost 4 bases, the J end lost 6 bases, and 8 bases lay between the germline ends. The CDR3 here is CASSSRMDTQYF. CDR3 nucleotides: TGTGCCAGCAGCTCCCGTATGGATACGCAGTATTTT.

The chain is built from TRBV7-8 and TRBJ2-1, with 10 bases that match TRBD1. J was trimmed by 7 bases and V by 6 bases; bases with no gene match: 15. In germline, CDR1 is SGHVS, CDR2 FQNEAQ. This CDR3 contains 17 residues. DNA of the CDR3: TGTGCCAGCAGTCAATTCCGCCCGGGACAGGGGATTAATGAGCAGTTCTTC. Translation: CASSQFRPGQGINEQFF.

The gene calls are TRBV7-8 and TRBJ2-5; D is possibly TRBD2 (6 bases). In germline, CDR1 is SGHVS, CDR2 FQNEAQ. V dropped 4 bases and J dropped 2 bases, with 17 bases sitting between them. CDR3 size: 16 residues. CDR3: CASSSRRLAGQETQYF. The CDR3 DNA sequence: TGTGCCAGCAGCTCCCGAAGGTTGGCGGGACAAGAGACCCAGTACTTC.

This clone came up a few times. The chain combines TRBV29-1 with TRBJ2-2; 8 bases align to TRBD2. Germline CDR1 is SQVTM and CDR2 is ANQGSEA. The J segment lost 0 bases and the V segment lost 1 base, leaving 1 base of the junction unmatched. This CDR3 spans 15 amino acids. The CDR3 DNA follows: TGCAGCGTTGAAGTAGCGGGGTCGAACACCGGGGAGCTGTTTTTT. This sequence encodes CSVEVAGSNTGELFF.

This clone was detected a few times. This chain's CDR3 is CASTMTSGRTGEQFF. The CDR3 bases are TGTGCCAGCACCATGACTAGCGGGAGGACTGGAGAGCAGTTCTTC. The J gene is TRBJ2-1, the V gene TRBV7-6; TRBD2 matches at 13 bases. Germline trimming cut 7 bases from V and 10 bases from J; bases unmatched to any gene: 10. This CDR3 is 15 amino acids long. Germline lookup yields CDR1 SGHVS and CDR2 FNYEAQ.

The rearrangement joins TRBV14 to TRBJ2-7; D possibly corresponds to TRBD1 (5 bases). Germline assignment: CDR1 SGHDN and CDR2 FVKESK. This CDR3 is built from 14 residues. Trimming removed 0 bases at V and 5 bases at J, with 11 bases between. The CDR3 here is CASSQEGQGDEQYF. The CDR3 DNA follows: TGTGCCAGCAGCCAAGAAGGGCAGGGCGACGAGCAGTACTTC.

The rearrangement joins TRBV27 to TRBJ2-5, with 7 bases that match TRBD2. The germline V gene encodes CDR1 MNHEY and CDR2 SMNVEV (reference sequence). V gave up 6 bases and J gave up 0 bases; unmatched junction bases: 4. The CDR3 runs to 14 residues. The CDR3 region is CASRRTSHQETQYF. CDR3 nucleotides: TGTGCCAGCAGGCGGACTAGTCACCAAGAGACCCAGTACTTC.

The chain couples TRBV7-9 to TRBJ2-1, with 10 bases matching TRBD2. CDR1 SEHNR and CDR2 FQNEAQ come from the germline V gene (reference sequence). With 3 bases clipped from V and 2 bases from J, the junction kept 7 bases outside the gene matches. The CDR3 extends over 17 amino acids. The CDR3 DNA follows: TGTGCCAGCAGCTTCATTACTAGCGGGAACACCTACAATGAGCAGTTCTTC. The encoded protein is CASSFITSGNTYNEQFF.

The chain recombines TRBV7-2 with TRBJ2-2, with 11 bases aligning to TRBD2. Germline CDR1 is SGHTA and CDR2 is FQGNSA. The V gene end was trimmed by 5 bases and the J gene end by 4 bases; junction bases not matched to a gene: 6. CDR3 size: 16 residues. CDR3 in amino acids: CASSSRLAGLTGELFF. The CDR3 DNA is TGTGCCAGCAGCAGCCGACTAGCGGGGCTCACCGGGGAGCTGTTTTTT.

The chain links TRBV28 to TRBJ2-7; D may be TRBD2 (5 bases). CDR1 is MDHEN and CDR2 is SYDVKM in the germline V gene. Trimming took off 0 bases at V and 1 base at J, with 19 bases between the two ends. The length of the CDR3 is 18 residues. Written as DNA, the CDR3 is TGTGCCAGCAGTTTATGGGGTCTGAGGGAACAAGAATCCTACGAGCAGTACTTC. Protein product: CASSLWGLREQESYEQYF.

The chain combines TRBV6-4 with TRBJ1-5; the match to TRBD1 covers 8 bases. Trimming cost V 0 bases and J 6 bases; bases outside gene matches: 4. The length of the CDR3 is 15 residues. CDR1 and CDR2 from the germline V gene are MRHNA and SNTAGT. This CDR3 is CASSDSPGGCQPQHF. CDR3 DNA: TGTGCCAGCAGTGACTCACCAGGGGGCTGTCAGCCCCAGCATTTT.

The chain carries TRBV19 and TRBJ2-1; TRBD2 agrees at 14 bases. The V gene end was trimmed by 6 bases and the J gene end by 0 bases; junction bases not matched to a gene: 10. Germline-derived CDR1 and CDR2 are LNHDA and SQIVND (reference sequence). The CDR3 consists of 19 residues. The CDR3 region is CASRPTGLAGESSYNEQFF. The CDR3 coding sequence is TGTGCCAGTAGACCCACGGGACTAGCGGGAGAGAGCTCCTACAATGAGCAGTTCTTC.

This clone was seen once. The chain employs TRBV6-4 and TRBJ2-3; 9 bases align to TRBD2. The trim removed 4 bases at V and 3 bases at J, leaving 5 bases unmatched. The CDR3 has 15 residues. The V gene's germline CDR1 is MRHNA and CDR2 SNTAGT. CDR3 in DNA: TGTGCCAGCAGTGCCTCAGCGGGAGGTACAGATACGCAGTATTTT. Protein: CASSASAGGTDTQYF.

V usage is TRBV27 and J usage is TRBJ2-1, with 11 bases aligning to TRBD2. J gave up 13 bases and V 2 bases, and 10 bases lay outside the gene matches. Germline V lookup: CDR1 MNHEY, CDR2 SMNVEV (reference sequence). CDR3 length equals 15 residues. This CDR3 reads CASSLLRSSGRAQFF. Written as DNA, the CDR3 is TGTGCCAGCAGTTTACTCCGGAGTAGCGGGAGGGCCCAGTTCTTC.

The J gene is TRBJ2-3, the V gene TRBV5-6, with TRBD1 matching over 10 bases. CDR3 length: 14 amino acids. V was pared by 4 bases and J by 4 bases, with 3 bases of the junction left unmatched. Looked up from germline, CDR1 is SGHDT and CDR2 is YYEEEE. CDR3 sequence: CASSPGTGADTQYF. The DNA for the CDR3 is TGTGCCAGCAGCCCTGGGACAGGGGCAGATACGCAGTATTTT.

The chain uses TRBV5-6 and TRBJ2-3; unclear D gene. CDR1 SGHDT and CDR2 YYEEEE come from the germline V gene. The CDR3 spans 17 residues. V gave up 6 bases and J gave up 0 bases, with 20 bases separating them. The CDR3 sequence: CASTRLFQRPSTDTQYF. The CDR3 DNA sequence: TGTGCCAGCACCAGATTATTCCAACGCCCTAGCACAGATACGCAGTATTTT.

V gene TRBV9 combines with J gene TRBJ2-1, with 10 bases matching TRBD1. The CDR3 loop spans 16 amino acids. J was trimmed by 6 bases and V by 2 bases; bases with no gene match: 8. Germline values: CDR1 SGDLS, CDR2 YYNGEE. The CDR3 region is CASSVPGQGSFNEQFF. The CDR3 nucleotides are TGTGCCAGCAGCGTTCCGGGACAGGGGTCATTCAATGAGCAGTTCTTC.

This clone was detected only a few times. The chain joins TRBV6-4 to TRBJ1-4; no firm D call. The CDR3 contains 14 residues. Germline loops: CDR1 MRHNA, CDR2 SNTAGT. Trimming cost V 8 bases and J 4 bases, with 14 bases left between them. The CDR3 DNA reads TGTGCCAGCCCCCGGTCCCCTTTTAATGAAAAACTGTTTTTT. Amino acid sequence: CASPRSPFNEKLFF.

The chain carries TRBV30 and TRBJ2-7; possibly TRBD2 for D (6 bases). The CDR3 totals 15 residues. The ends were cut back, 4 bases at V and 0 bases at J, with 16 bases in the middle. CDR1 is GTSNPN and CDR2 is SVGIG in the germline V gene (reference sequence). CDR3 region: CAWNPPGVYSYEQYF. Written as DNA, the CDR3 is TGTGCCTGGAACCCCCCGGGAGTCTACTCCTACGAGCAGTACTTC.

In DNA form, the CDR3 reads TGTGCCAGCAGCCGGGGGCTAGCGGGACCAGATACGCAGTATTTT. Encoded protein: CASSRGLAGPDTQYF. The chain uses TRBV5-4 and TRBJ2-3; 9 bases align to TRBD2. The V gene's germline CDR1 is SGHNT and CDR2 YYREEE (reference sequence). The CDR3 totals 15 residues. Trimming cost V 4 bases and J 4 bases; bases outside gene matches: 7. The full variable domain, rest sourced from reference TRBV5-4 and TRBJ2-3, is ETGVTQSPTHLIKTRGQQVTLRCSSQSGHNTVSWYQQALGQGPQFIFQYYREEENGRGNFPPRFSGLQFPNYSSELNVNALELDDSALYLCASSRGLAGPDTQYFGPGTRLTVL.

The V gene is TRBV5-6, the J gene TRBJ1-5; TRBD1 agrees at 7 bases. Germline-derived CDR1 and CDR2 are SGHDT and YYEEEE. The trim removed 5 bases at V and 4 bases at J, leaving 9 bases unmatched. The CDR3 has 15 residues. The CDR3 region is CASSGGGRRNQPQHF. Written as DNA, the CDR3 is TGTGCCAGCAGTGGAGGGGGCAGGAGGAATCAGCCCCAGCATTTT.

In DNA form, the CDR3 reads TGCAGCGTTGATAGGGGACTAGGATTTAGTGAGCAGTTCTTC. It is translated as CSVDRGLGFSEQFF. The chain uses TRBV29-1 and TRBJ2-1, with TRBD2 matching 8 bases. This CDR3 has 14 amino acids. The germline CDR1 and CDR2 sequences are SQVTM and ANQGSEA. Losses at the gene ends were 3 bases for V and 9 bases for J; bases not matched to a gene: 10.